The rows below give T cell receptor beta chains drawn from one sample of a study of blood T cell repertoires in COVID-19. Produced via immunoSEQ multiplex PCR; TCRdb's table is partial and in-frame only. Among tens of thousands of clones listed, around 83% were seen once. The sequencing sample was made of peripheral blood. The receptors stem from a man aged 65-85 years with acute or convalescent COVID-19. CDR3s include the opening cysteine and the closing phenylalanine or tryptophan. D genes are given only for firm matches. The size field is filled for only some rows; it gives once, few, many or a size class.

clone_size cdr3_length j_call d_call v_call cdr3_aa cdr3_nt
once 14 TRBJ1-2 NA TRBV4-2 CASSQDDTNYGYTF TGTGCCAGCAGCCAAGACGACACGAACTATGGCTACACCTTC
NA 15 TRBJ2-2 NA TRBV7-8 CASSLALGGTGELFF TGTGCCAGCAGCTTAGCTTTAGGAGGGACCGGGGAGCTGTTTTTT
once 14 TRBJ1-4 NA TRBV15 CATSKQATNEKLFF TGTGCCACCAGCAAACAGGCAACTAATGAAAAACTGTTTTTT
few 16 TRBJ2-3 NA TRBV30 CAWTLLGQTSTDTQYF TGTGCCTGGACCCTGCTCGGACAGACCAGCACAGATACGCAGTATTTT
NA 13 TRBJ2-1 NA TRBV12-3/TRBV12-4 CASIKDRDNEQFF TGTGCCAGCATCAAGGACAGAGACAATGAGCAGTTCTTC
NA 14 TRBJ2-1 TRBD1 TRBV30 CAWSRRDRMNEQFF TGTGCCTGGAGTCGCCGGGACAGGATGAATGAGCAGTTCTTC
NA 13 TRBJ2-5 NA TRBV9 CASSPLSQETQYF TGTGCCAGCAGCCCGTTGTCCCAAGAGACCCAGTACTTC
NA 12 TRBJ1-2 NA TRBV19 CASSTRSYGYTF TGTGCCAGTAGTACGCGCTCTTATGGCTACACCTTC
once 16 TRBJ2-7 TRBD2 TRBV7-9 CASSPPTSGALYEQYF TGTGCCAGCAGCCCACCAACTAGCGGGGCCCTCTACGAGCAGTACTTC
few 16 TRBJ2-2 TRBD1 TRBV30 CAWSGGTGGNTGELFF TGTGCCTGGAGTGGAGGGACAGGGGGCAACACCGGGGAGCTGTTTTTT
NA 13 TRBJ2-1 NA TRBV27 CASSLGLAREQFF TGTGCCAGCAGTTTAGGTCTAGCGCGTGAGCAGTTCTTC
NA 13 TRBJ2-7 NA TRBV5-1 CASSWDTRGEQYF TGCGCCAGCAGCTGGGACACCCGAGGGGAGCAGTACTTC
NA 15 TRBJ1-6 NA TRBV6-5 CASRQASSYNSPLHF TGTGCCAGTCGACAGGCTAGCTCCTATAATTCACCCCTCCACTTT
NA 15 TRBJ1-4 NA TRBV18 CASSPEMVRGEKLFF TGTGCCAGCTCACCCGAGATGGTCAGGGGAGAAAAACTGTTTTTT
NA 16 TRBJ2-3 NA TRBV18 CASSPLQTGSTDTQYF TGTGCCAGCTCACCACTGCAAACGGGGAGCACAGATACGCAGTATTTT
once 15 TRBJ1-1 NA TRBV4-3 CASSQARLGGTEAFF TGCGCCAGCAGCCAAGCCCGCTTGGGGGGCACTGAAGCTTTCTTT
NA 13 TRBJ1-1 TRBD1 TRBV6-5 CASRAGTDLGAFF TGTGCCAGCAGAGCCGGGACAGACCTTGGTGCTTTCTTT
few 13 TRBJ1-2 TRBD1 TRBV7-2 CASSTQGSHGYTF TGTGCCAGCAGCACACAGGGGTCGCATGGCTACACCTTC
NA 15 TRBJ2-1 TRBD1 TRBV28 CASTLPGQGHNEQFF TGTGCCAGCACCCTTCCGGGACAGGGCCACAATGAGCAGTTCTTC
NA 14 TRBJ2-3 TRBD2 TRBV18 CASSSSGGTDTQYF TGTGCCAGCTCGTCTAGCGGGGGAACAGATACGCAGTATTTT
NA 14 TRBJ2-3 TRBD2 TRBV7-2 CASSFSGGTDTQYF TGTGCCAGCAGCTTCAGCGGGGGCACAGATACGCAGTATTTT
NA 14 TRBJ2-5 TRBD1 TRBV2 CASSRGQGRETQYF TGTGCCAGCAGCCGGGGACAGGGTCGCGAGACCCAGTACTTC
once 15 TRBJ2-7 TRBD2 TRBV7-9 CASSLVLGGAYEQYF TGTGCCAGCAGCTTAGTACTCGGGGGGGCATACGAGCAGTACTTC
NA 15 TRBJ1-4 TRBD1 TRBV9 CASSAPGTGAGKLFF TGTGCCAGCAGCGCCCCCGGGACAGGGGCGGGAAAACTGTTTTTT
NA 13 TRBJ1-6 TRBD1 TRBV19 CASTVTGDSPLHF TGTGCCAGTACCGTTACAGGGGATTCACCCCTCCACTTT
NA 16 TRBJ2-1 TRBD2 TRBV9 CASSVATGGFLDEQFF TGTGCCAGCAGCGTAGCTACGGGGGGATTTTTGGATGAGCAGTTCTTC
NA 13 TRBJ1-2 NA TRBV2 CASSDDRMDGYTF TGTGCCAGCAGCGATGACAGGATGGATGGCTACACCTTC
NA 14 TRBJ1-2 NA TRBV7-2 CASSPDRTNYGYTF TGTGCCAGCAGCCCCGACAGGACTAACTATGGCTACACCTTC
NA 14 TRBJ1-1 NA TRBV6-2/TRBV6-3 CASSYLLAEGEAFF TGTGCCAGCAGTTACTTACTGGCCGAGGGTGAAGCTTTCTTT
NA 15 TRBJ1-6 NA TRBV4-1 CASSQESGYNSPLHF TGCGCCAGCAGCCAAGAGTCGGGCTATAATTCACCCCTCCACTTT
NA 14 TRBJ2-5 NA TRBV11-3 CASSLGSGEETQYF TGTGCCAGCAGCTTAGGATCGGGGGAAGAGACCCAGTACTTC
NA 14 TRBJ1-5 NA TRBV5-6 CASSGGRSNQPQHF TGTGCCAGCAGTGGAGGACGAAGCAATCAGCCCCAGCATTTT
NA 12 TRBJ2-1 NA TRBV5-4 CASSLNQNEQFF TGTGCCAGCAGCTTGAACCAGAATGAGCAGTTCTTC
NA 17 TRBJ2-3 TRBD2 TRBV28 CASSSPGLAGGADTQYF TGTGCCAGCAGTTCACCGGGACTAGCGGGAGGCGCAGATACGCAGTATTTT
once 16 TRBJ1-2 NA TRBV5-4 CASSSPGVWGVRGYTF TGTGCCAGCAGCTCTCCAGGGGTTTGGGGTGTGCGAGGCTACACCTTC
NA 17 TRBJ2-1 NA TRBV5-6 CASSLSGALSSYNEQFF TGTGCCAGCAGCTTGTCTGGGGCGCTAAGCTCCTACAATGAGCAGTTCTTC
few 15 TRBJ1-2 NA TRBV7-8 CASSLRGRANYGYTF TGTGCCAGCAGCCTCCGGGGGAGGGCTAACTATGGCTACACCTTC
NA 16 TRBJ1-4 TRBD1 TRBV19 CASMDRGLATNEKLFF TGTGCCAGTATGGACAGGGGGCTTGCAACTAATGAAAAACTGTTTTTT
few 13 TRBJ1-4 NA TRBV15 CATSRDLGGHLFF TGTGCCACCAGCAGAGATCTCGGGGGGCATCTGTTTTTT
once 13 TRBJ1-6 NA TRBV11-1 CASSLGRGSPLHF TGTGCCAGCAGCTTGGGGCGCGGTTCACCCCTCCACTTT
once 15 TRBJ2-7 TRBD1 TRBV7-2 CASSRTGTGPSEQYF TGTGCCAGCAGCCGTACCGGGACAGGGCCCAGCGAGCAGTACTTC
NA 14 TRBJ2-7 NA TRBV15 CATSEGLRSYEQYF TGTGCCACCAGCGAGGGACTTCGCTCCTACGAGCAGTACTTC
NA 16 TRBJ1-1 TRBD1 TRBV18 CASSPQGAQRYTEAFF TGTGCCAGCTCACCACAGGGGGCCCAGAGGTACACTGAAGCTTTCTTT
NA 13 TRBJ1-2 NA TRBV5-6 CASSYSRGYGYTF TGTGCCAGCAGCTATAGCAGGGGCTATGGCTACACCTTC
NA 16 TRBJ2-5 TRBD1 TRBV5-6 CASSEDQTGYSETQYF TGTGCCAGCAGCGAGGATCAGACAGGGTACTCAGAGACCCAGTACTTC